This entry describes one T cell receptor (beta chain). Its antigen is not known. Sequencing used immunoSEQ multiplex PCR; TCRdb keeps in-frame clones, though not all of them. The sample consists of about 23,000 clones, about 90% of them appearing once. The sample comes from a study of chemoradiotherapy in HPV16-positive cancers. On the study more broadly: Candidate HPV-specific T-cell clones and common TCR motifs came from functional assays in a couple of HPV16-positive patients.

Repeated repertoire sampling spanned the course of chemoradiotherapy. Broader study findings: Candidate HPV-specific clones and E7-related TCR motifs grew in tumor during treatment. The functional HPV-specific definition rests on just two HPV16-positive patients.

V lost 0 bases and J lost 0, with 5 bases in between. This CDR3 has 14 amino acids. Germline V gene data show CDR1 as SGHKS and CDR2 as YYEKEE (reference sequence). This material consisted of blood, taken from a patient who underwent chemoradiotherapy. This sequence joins TRBV5-5 and TRBJ2-3; no firm D call. This clonotype originated in a human donor with HPV-associated anogenital cancer. CDR3 DNA sequence: TGTGCCAGCAGCTTGGGTCCTAGCACAGATACGCAGTATTTT. Residues: CASSLGPSTDTQYF.